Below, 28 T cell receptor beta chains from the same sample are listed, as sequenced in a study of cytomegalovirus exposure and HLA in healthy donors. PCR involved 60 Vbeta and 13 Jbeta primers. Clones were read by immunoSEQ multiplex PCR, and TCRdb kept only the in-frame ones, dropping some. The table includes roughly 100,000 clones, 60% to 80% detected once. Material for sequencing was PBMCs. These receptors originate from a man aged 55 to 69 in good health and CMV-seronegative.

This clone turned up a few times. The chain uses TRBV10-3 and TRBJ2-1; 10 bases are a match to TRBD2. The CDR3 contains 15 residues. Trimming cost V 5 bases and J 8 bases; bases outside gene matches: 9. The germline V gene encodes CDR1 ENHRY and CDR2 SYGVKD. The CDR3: CAISQLAGGEDEQFF. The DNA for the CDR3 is TGTGCCATCAGTCAATTAGCGGGAGGTGAGGATGAGCAGTTCTTC.

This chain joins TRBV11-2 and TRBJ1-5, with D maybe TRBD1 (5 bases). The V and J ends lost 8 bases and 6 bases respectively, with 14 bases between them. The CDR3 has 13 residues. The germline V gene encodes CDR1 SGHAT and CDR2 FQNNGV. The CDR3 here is CASGAGLRQPQHF. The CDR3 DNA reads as TGTGCCAGCGGCGCAGGGCTCCGTCAGCCCCAGCATTTT. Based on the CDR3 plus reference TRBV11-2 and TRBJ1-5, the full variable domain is EAGVAQSPRYKIIEKRQSVAFWCNPISGHATLYWYQQILGQGPKLLIQFQNNGVVDDSQLPKDRFSAERLKGVDSTLKIQPAKLEDSAVYLCASGAGLRQPQHFGDGTRLSIL.

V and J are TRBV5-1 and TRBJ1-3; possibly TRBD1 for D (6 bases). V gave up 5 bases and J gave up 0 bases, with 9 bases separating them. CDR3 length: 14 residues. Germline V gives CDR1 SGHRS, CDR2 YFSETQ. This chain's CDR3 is CASRADSSGNTIYF. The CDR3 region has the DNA TGCGCCAGCAGGGCGGACAGCTCTGGAAACACCATATATTTT. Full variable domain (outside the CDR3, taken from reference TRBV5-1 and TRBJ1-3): KAGVTQTPRYLIKTRGQQVTLSCSPISGHRSVSWYQQTPGQGLQFLFEYFSETQRNKGNFPGRFSGRQFSNSRSEMNVSTLELGDSALYLCASRADSSGNTIYFGEGSWLTVV.

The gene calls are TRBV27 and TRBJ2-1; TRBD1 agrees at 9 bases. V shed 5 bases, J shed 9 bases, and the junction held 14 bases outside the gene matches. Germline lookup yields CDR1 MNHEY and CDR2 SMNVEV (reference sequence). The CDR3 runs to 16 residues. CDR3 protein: CASSPRFGTGSSEQFF. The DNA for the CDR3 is TGTGCCAGCAGTCCCCGATTCGGGACAGGGTCAAGTGAGCAGTTCTTC.

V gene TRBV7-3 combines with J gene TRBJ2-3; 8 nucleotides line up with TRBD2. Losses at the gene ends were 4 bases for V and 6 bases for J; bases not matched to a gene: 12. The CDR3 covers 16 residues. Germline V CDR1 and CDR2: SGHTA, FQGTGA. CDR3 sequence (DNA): TGTGCCAGCAGCTCCGGGACTAGAGGGGCAAGGGATACGCAGTATTTT. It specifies CASSSGTRGARDTQYF.

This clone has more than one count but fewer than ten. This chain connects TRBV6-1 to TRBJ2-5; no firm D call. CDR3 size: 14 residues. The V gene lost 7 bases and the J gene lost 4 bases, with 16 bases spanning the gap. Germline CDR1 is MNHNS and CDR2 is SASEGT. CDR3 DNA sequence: TGTGCCAGCACCCCGTGGTCTCCGGGAGAGACCCAGTACTTC. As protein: CASTPWSPGETQYF.

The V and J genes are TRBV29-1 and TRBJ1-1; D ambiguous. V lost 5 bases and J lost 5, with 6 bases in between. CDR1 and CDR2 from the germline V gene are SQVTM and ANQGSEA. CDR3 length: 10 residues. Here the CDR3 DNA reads TGCAGCGTTACCAGGACTGAAGCTTTCTTT. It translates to CSVTRTEAFF.

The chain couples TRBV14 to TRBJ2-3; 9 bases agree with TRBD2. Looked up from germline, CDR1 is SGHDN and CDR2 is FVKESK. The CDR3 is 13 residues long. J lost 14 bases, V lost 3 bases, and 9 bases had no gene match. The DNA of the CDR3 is TGTGCCAGCAGCCAGAATCCGCGGGAGGGCCGGTATTTT. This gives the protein CASSQNPREGRYF.

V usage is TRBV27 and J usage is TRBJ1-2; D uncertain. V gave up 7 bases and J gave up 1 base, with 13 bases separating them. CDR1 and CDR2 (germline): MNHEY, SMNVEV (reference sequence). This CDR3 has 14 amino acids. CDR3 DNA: TGTGCCAGCACTCCTGCCGGGAGTAACTATGGCTACACCTTC. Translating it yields CASTPAGSNYGYTF.

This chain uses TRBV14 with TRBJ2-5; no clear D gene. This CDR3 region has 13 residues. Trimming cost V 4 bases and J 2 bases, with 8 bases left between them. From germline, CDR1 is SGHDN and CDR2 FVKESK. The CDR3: CASSPDLQETQYF. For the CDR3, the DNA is TGTGCCAGCAGCCCCGACTTGCAAGAGACCCAGTACTTC.

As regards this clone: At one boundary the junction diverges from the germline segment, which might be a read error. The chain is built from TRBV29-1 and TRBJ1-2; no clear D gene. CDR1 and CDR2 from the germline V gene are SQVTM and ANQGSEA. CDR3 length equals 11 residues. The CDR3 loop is CSVVENYGYAF. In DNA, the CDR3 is TGCAGCGTTGTGGAGAACTATGGCTACGCCTTC.

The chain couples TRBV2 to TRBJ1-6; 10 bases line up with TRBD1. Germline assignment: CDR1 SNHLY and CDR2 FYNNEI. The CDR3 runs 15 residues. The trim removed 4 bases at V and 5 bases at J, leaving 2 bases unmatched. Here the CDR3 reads CASSGTGGNNSPLHF. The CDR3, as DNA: TGTGCCAGCAGTGGGACAGGGGGTAATAATTCACCCCTCCACTTT.

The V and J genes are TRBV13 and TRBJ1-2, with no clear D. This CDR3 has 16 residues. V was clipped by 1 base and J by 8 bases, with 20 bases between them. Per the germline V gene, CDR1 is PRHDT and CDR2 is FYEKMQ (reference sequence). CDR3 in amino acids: CASSLAVAGRIEGYTF. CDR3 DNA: TGTGCCAGCAGCTTAGCCGTGGCAGGCCGGATTGAAGGCTACACCTTC.

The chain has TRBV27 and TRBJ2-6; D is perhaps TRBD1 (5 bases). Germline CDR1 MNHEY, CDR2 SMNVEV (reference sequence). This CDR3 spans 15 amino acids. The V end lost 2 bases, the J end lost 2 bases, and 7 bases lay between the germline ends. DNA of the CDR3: TGTGCCAGCAGTTTAGTAGGGGCTGGGGCCAACGTCCTGACTTTC. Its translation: CASSLVGAGANVLTF.

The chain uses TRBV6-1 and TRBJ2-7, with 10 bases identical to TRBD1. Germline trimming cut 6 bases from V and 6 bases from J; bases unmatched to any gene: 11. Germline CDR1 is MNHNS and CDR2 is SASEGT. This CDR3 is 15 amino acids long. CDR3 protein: CASSPSRDRGREQYF. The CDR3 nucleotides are TGTGCCAGCAGCCCCTCCCGGGACAGGGGTCGCGAGCAGTACTTC.

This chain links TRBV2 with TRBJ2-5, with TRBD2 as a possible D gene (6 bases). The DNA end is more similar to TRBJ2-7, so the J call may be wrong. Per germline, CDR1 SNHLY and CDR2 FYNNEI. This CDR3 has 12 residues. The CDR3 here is CASREGFYEQYF. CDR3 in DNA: TGTGCCAGCAGGGAGGGGTTCTACGAGCAGTACTTC.

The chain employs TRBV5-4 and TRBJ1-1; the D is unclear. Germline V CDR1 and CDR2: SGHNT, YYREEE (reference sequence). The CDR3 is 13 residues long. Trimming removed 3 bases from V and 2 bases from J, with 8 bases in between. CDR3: CASSSGINTEAFF. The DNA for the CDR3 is TGTGCCAGCAGCTCCGGGATAAACACTGAAGCTTTCTTT.

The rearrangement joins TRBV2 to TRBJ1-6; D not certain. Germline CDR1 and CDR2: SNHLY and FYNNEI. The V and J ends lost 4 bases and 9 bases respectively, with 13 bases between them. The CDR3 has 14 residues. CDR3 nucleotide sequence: TGTGCCAGCAGTGGGACTGTGAGGAGTTCACCCCTCCACTTT. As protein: CASSGTVRSSPLHF. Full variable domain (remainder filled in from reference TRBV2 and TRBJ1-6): EPEVTQTPSHQVTQMGQEVILRCVPISNHLYFYWYRQILGQKVEFLVSFYNNEISEKSEIFDDQFSVERPDGSNFTLKIRSTKLEDSAMYFCASSGTVRSSPLHFGNGTRLTVT.

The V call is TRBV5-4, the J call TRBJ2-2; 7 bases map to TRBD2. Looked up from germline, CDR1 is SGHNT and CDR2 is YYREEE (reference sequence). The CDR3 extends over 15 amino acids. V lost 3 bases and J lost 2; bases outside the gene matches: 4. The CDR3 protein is CASSWGLSNTGELFF. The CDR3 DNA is TGTGCCAGCAGCTGGGGACTATCTAACACCGGGGAGCTGTTTTTT.

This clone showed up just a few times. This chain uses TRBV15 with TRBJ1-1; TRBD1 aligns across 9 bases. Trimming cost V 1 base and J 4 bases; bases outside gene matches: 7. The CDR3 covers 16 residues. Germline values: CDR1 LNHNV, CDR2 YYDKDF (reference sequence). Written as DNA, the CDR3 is TGTGCCACCAGCAGAGGTACAGGGGGCGTTGGCACTGAAGCTTTCTTT. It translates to CATSRGTGGVGTEAFF.

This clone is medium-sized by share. DNA for the CDR3: TGTGCCAGCAGCGCACGACTAGCGGGGTACTACGAGCAGTACTTC. Its translation is CASSARLAGYYEQYF. The chain has TRBV7-2 and TRBJ2-7; 11 bases agree with TRBD2. V trimming: 5 bases; J trimming: 3 bases; junction bases outside the gene matches: 6. The CDR3 contains 15 residues. CDR1 SGHTA and CDR2 FQGNSA come from the germline V gene.

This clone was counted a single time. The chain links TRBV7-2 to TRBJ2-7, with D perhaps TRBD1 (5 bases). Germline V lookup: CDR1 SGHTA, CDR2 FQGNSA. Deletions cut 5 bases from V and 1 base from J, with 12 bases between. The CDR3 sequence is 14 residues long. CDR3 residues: CASSLPTVSYEQYF. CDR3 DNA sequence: TGTGCCAGCAGCCTACCGACAGTTTCCTACGAGCAGTACTTC.

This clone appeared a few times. CDR3 bases: TGTGCCTGGAGTGACAGGACACGCAATCAGCCCCAGCATTTT. Encoded protein: CAWSDRTRNQPQHF. This chain connects TRBV30 to TRBJ1-5; a weak D match, TRBD1 (5 bases). V was clipped by 1 base and J by 2 bases, with 9 bases between them. The CDR3 length is 14 residues. Per the germline V gene, CDR1 is GTSNPN and CDR2 is SVGIG (reference sequence).

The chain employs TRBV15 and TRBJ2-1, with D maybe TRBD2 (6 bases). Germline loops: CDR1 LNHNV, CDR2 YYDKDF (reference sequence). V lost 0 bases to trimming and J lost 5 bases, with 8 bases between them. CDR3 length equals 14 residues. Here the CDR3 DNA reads TGTGCCACCAGCAGAGATGGGGGGAACAATGAGCAGTTCTTC. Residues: CATSRDGGNNEQFF.

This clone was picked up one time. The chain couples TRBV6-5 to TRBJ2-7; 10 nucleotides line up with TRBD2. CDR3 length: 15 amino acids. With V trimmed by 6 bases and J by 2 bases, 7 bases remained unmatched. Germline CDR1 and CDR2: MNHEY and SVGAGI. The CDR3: CASSLSSGSPYEQYF. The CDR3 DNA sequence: TGTGCCAGCAGCCTTTCTAGCGGGAGTCCCTACGAGCAGTACTTC.

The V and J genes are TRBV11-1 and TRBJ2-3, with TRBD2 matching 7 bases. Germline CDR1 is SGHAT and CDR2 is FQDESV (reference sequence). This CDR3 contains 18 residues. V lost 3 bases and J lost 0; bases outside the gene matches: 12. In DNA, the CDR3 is TGTGCCAGCAGCTTGGGAGGGGTCGGTCGGGCAAGCACAGATACGCAGTATTTT. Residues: CASSLGGVGRASTDTQYF.

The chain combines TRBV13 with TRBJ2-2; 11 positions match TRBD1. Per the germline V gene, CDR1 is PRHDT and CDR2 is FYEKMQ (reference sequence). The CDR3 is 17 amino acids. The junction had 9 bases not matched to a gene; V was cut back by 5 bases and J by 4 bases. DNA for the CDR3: TGTGCCAGCAGCCCCCAGGGGACAGGGGGTTTCACCGGGGAGCTGTTTTTT. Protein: CASSPQGTGGFTGELFF. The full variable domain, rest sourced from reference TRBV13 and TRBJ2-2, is AAGVIQSPRHLIKEKRETATLKCYPIPRHDTVYWYQQGPGQDPQFLISFYEKMQSDKGSIPDRFSAQQFSDYHSELNMSSLELGDSALYFCASSPQGTGGFTGELFFGEGSRLTVL.

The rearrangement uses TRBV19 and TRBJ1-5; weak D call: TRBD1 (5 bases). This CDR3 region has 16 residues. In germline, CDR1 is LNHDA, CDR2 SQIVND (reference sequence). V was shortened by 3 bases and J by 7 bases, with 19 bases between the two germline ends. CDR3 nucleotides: TGTGCCAGTAGTATGACCCCCAGCAGGGTTGAACAGCCCCAGCATTTT. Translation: CASSMTPSRVEQPQHF.